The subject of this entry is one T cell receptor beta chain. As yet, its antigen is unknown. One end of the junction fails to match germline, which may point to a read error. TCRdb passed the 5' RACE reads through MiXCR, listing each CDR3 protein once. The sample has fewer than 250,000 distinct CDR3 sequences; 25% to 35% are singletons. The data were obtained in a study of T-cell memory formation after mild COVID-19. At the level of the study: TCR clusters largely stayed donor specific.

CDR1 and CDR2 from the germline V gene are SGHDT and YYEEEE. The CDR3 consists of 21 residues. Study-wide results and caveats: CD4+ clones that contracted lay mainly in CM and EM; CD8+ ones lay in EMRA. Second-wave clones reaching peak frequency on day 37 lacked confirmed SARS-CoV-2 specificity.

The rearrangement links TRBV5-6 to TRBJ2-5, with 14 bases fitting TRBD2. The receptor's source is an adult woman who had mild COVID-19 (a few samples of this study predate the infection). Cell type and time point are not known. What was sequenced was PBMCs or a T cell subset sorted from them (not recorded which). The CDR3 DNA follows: TGTACCAGCAGCTTGGCCCCCTATCTAACGACTAGCGGGAGGGCCGGGGAGACCCAGTACTTC. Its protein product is CTSSLAPYLTTSGRAGETQYF.